One and the same sample provided the 32 T cell receptor beta chains below, sequenced in a study of T cell clonality in common variable immunodeficiency. Whole-study findings and limits: Fewer deletions and N-nucleotide insertions were reportedly seen in common variable immunodeficiency TCR beta sequences.

Measured with immunoSEQ multiplex PCR; TCRdb has only the in-frame clones, and not every one. In total the sample includes fewer than 35,000 clones, none of them seen once. These receptors are not linked to any known antigen. Sequenced: peripheral blood mononuclear cells. Every receptor here comes from a human donor with common variable immunodeficiency.

This clone was seen many times. From the germline J gene comes the end of the CDR3, since the read stops 3 residues before it. The chain uses TRBV7-2 and TRBJ2-1; D is unresolved. The CDR3 extends over 14 amino acids. The germline V and J ends were trimmed by 5 bases and 3 bases, with 11 bases remaining between them. In germline, CDR1 is SGHTA, CDR2 FQGNSA. The DNA read from the CDR3 is TGTGCCAGCAGCGCCTCTATAAACTACAATGAG. Amino acid sequence: CASSASINYNE. The entire CDR3 protein reads CASSASINYNEQFF.

Regarding this clone: The read terminates 3 residues before the CDR3 end, so the remaining end is supplied by the germline J gene. The rearrangement links TRBV19 to TRBJ1-5; 8 positions agree with TRBD1. The J segment lost 2 bases and the V segment lost 5 bases, leaving 5 bases of the junction unmatched. The CDR3 runs to 15 residues. Germline V gene data show CDR1 as LNHDA and CDR2 as SQIVND (reference sequence). The DNA read from the CDR3 is TGTGCCAGTAGTGTGGGACAGGCCGGCAATCAGCCC. This encodes CASSVGQAGNQP. In full, the CDR3 is CASSVGQAGNQPQHF.

This clone has at least ten counts. The read terminates 3 residues before the CDR3 end, so the remaining end is supplied by the germline J gene. This sequence joins TRBV2 and TRBJ2-1; 12 positions agree with TRBD2. V shed 4 bases, J shed 5 bases, and the junction held 6 bases outside the gene matches. The CDR3 length is 16 residues. The germline CDR1 and CDR2 sequences are SNHLY and FYNNEI. CDR3 loop: CASSGTSGEGNNEQFF. The sequenced part of the CDR3 DNA is TGTGCCAGCAGTGGGACTAGCGGGGAAGGGAACAATGAG.

This clone came up a few times. CDR3 loop: CASSPRGGFYNEQFF. Incomplete CDR3 DNA: TGCGCCAGCAGCCCGAGGGGGGGTTTCTACAATGAG. This chain joins TRBV5-1 and TRBJ2-1; D may be TRBD2 (7 bases). The read ends 3 residues before the CDR3 terminus; that terminus is restored from the germline J gene. The CDR3 consists of 15 residues. Germline-derived CDR1 and CDR2 are SGHRS and YFSETQ. V lost 4 bases, J lost 3 bases, and 14 bases lay in between.

This clone was observed a few times. The missing CDR3 end, 3 residues past where the read stops, is filled in from the germline J gene. The genes are TRBV5-1 and TRBJ2-5, with D perhaps TRBD2 (6 bases). The CDR3 contains 15 residues. Trimming took 0 bases from V and 3 from J, leaving 12 bases between them. The germline CDR1 and CDR2 sequences are SGHRS and YFSETQ. The sequenced part of the CDR3 DNA is TGCGCCAGCAGCTTGGGACTAGTGGGAAAAGAGACC. It is translated as CASSLGLVGKET. The full CDR3 protein is CASSLGLVGKETQYF.

This clone has more than one count but fewer than ten. The read is 3 residues too short to cover the CDR3 end, so that end is filled in from the germline J gene. J is TRBJ2-3 and V is TRBV19; 9 nucleotides align to TRBD2. The length of the CDR3 is 16 residues. With 2 bases clipped from V and 0 bases from J, the junction kept 3 bases outside the gene matches. Germline CDR1 reads LNHDA; CDR2 reads SQIVND (reference sequence). The part of the CDR3 DNA that was read is TGTGCCAGTAGTATAAGTAGCGGGGGTAGCACAGATACG. Its protein is CASSISSGGSTDT. In full, the CDR3 is CASSISSGGSTDTQYF.

This clone came up a few times. With the read ending 3 residues before the CDR3 end, the germline J gene is used to fill in that end. The rearrangement joins TRBV2 to TRBJ1-4; D might be TRBD1 (6 bases). The CDR3 runs 14 residues. Germline assignment: CDR1 SNHLY and CDR2 FYNNEI. Trimming cost V 7 bases and J 8 bases, with 17 bases left between them. The part of the CDR3 DNA that was read is TGTGCCAGCATAGGGGGGGAATTTGGCGAAAAA. This codes for CASIGGEFGEK. The CDR3 as a whole reads CASIGGEFGEKLFF.

The sample holds many counts of this clone. The CDR3 is cut off 3 residues early in the read; its end comes from the germline J gene. This chain joins TRBV19 and TRBJ1-1; the match to TRBD1 covers 7 bases. V lost 3 bases, J lost 0 bases, and 10 bases stayed unmatched. The germline gives CDR1 LNHDA, CDR2 SQIVND (reference sequence). This CDR3 contains 17 residues. Partial CDR3 DNA: TGTGCCAGTAGTATGGGAGATGGGGACAGCCTGAACACTGAA. Its protein is CASSMGDGDSLNTE. In full, the CDR3 is CASSMGDGDSLNTEAFF.

This clone was picked up many times. Coverage ceases 3 residues before the CDR3 finishes, and the germline J gene fills in the end. The V and J genes are TRBV20-1 and TRBJ2-1; D might be TRBD1 (6 bases). CDR3 length: 14 amino acids. The ends were cut back, 6 bases at V and 3 bases at J, with 15 bases in the middle. The V gene's germline CDR1 is DFQATT and CDR2 SNEGSKA (reference sequence). CDR3 DNA, as far as it was read: TGCAGTGCCCATCCCCGGGACAACTACAATGAG. Translating it yields CSAHPRDNYNE. The full CDR3 is CSAHPRDNYNEQFF.

Of note for this clone: The read ends 3 residues before the CDR3 terminus; that terminus is restored from the germline J gene. The chain recombines TRBV2 with TRBJ2-5, with D maybe TRBD1 (5 bases). V dropped 4 bases and J dropped 7 bases, with 19 bases sitting between them. Germline-derived CDR1 and CDR2 are SNHLY and FYNNEI. CDR3 size: 15 residues. Incomplete CDR3 DNA: TGTGCCAGCAGTGGCATTGATGGGGCATTTAGGACC. This encodes CASSGIDGAFRT. The entire CDR3 is CASSGIDGAFRTQYF. Variable domain in full (rest from reference TRBV2 and TRBJ2-5): EPEVTQTPSHQVTQMGQEVILRCVPISNHLYFYWYRQILGQKVEFLVSFYNNEISEKSEIFDDQFSVERPDGSNFTLKIRSTKLEDSAMYFCASSGIDGAFRTQYFGPGTRLLVL.

This clone was detected a few times. The read halts 3 residues ahead of the CDR3 end, with the missing end drawn from the germline J gene. J is TRBJ1-5 and V is TRBV19, with TRBD1 matching 8 bases. With V trimmed by 6 bases and J by 0 bases, 7 bases remained unmatched. The CDR3 loop spans 16 amino acids. The germline V gene encodes CDR1 LNHDA and CDR2 SQIVND (reference sequence). CDR3 residues: CASSGTGFYSNQPQHF. The CDR3 bases that were read are TGTGCCAGTAGCGGGACAGGCTTTTATAGCAATCAGCCC.

This clone was observed a handful of times. The CDR3 goes on 3 residues after the read ends, and that part is filled in from the germline J gene. The chain joins TRBV30 to TRBJ1-2, with D hard to call. Per germline, CDR1 GTSNPN and CDR2 SVGIG (reference sequence). Deletions cut 4 bases from V and 3 bases from J, with 21 bases between. The CDR3 loop spans 16 amino acids. The covered CDR3 bases are TGTGCCTGGACACTCGTCGTTGGTGCTCCCGACTATGGC. It yields the protein CAWTLVVGAPDYG. Given in full, the CDR3 is CAWTLVVGAPDYGYTF.

A word on this clone: The observed sequence ends 3 residues before the CDR3 terminus, with the missing tail filled in from the germline J gene. The genes are TRBV2 and TRBJ1-2; perhaps TRBD1 as D (6 bases). Trimming left V 8 bases short and J 4 bases short, with 11 bases between. The CDR3 is 12 residues long. CDR1 SNHLY and CDR2 FYNNEI come from the germline V gene. The part of the CDR3 DNA that was read is TGTGCCAGCTTACAGGGCCGCTATGGC. It codes for CASLQGRYG. The whole CDR3 reads CASLQGRYGYTF. The full variable domain, rest sourced from reference TRBV2 and TRBJ1-2, is EPEVTQTPSHQVTQMGQEVILRCVPISNHLYFYWYRQILGQKVEFLVSFYNNEISEKSEIFDDQFSVERPDGSNFTLKIRSTKLEDSAMYFCASLQGRYGYTFGSGTRLTVV.

Regarding this clone: Coverage ceases 3 residues before the CDR3 finishes, and the germline J gene fills in the end. J is TRBJ2-7 and V is TRBV7-8; 10 bases agree with TRBD2. The trim removed 5 bases at V and 3 bases at J, leaving 13 bases unmatched. In germline, CDR1 is SGHVS, CDR2 FQNEAQ. This CDR3 comprises 17 residues. The sequenced CDR3 bases are TGTGCCAGCAGCCCGCGGGGTAGCGGGGGGCTTGGCTACGAG. As protein: CASSPRGSGGLGYE. The complete CDR3 protein is CASSPRGSGGLGYEQYF.

By share, this clone counts as medium-sized. The read terminates 3 residues before the CDR3 end, so the remaining end is supplied by the germline J gene. The rearrangement links TRBV4-2 to TRBJ1-1; TRBD1 agrees at 8 bases. V lost 4 bases, J lost 0 bases, and 10 bases stayed unmatched. Germline values: CDR1 LGHNA, CDR2 YNFKEQ. CDR3 size: 17 residues. The CDR3 sequence: CASSPRTGRNMNTEAFF. CDR3 DNA, as far as it was read: TGTGCCAGCAGCCCCAGGACAGGGCGCAACATGAACACTGAA.

This clone has at least ten counts. The read falls 3 residues short of the CDR3 end, and the missing part is taken from the germline J gene. The chain joins TRBV16 to TRBJ1-2, with D possibly matching TRBD1 (6 bases). This CDR3 region has 12 residues. Germline V gives CDR1 KGHSY, CDR2 FQNENV. Trimming shortened V by 4 bases and J by 4 bases, and 7 bases separated the two germline ends. CDR3 sequence reads: CASSRDIYGYTF. The sequenced part of the CDR3 DNA is TGTGCCAGCAGCCGGGACATCTATGGC.

This clone was counted at least ten times. CDR3 residues: CASSTRQAPTGELFF. CDR3 DNA, as far as it was read: TGTGCCAGTAGTACGAGACAGGCCCCCACCGGGGAG. The chain is built from TRBV19 and TRBJ2-2; TRBD1 might be the D (6 bases). The read terminates 3 residues before the CDR3 end, so the remaining end is supplied by the germline J gene. CDR1 and CDR2 from the germline V gene are LNHDA and SQIVND (reference sequence). V lost 4 bases to trimming and J lost 4 bases, with 13 bases between them. The CDR3 has 15 residues.

This clone was recorded at least ten times. The read terminates 3 residues ahead of where the CDR3 ends, so the germline J gene completes it. The rearrangement joins TRBV7-6 to TRBJ2-5; 9 nucleotides match TRBD2. V shed 5 bases, J shed 5 bases, and the junction held 6 bases outside the gene matches. This CDR3 has 14 amino acids. Germline V lookup: CDR1 SGHVS, CDR2 FNYEAQ. The CDR3 protein is CASSTAGGRETQYF. Partial CDR3 DNA: TGTGCCAGCAGCACCGCGGGGGGGAGGGAGACC.

This clone was detected only a few times. With the read ending 3 residues before the CDR3 end, the germline J gene is used to fill in that end. The J gene is TRBJ2-5, the V gene TRBV7-2; 7 bases map to TRBD2. Germline values: CDR1 SGHTA, CDR2 FQGNSA. The V gene end was trimmed by 1 base and the J gene end by 5 bases; junction bases not matched to a gene: 7. This CDR3 is 15 amino acids long. The CDR3 region is CASSLGGGTTETQYF. CDR3 bases read: TGTGCCAGCAGCTTAGGGGGGGGGACTACGGAGACC.

As to this clone: The read terminates 3 residues ahead of where the CDR3 ends, so the germline J gene completes it. The chain has TRBV13 and TRBJ2-7, with TRBD1 matching over 9 bases. Germline CDR1 PRHDT, CDR2 FYEKMQ (reference sequence). The CDR3 is 14 amino acids. J was trimmed by 1 base and V by 5 bases; bases with no gene match: 3. The part of the CDR3 DNA that was read is TGTGCCAGCAGCCCGGGACAGGGTTCCTACGAG. It yields the protein CASSPGQGSYE. The CDR3 in its entirety is CASSPGQGSYEQYF.

Details on this clone: The read ends 3 residues shy of where the CDR3 ends; the end is completed using the germline J gene. The rearrangement uses TRBV19 and TRBJ2-2; 8 positions agree with TRBD1. V trimming: 5 bases; J trimming: 0 bases; junction bases outside the gene matches: 5. The germline V gene encodes CDR1 LNHDA and CDR2 SQIVND (reference sequence). CDR3 length: 16 residues. CDR3 amino acids: CASSVYRGANTGELFF. Partial CDR3 DNA: TGTGCCAGTAGTGTCTACAGGGGGGCGAACACCGGGGAG. Based on the CDR3 plus reference TRBV19 and TRBJ2-2, the full variable domain is DGGITQSPKYLFRKEGQNVTLSCEQNLNHDAMYWYRQDPGQGLRLIYYSQIVNDFQKGDIAEGYSVSREKKESFPLTVTSAQKNPTAFYLCASSVYRGANTGELFFGEGSRLTVL.

To note about this clone: The sequence runs out 3 residues before the end of the CDR3; the remainder is reconstructed from the germline J gene. This sequence joins TRBV19 and TRBJ1-5; a weak D match, TRBD1 (5 bases). CDR3 length: 15 amino acids. Germline values: CDR1 LNHDA, CDR2 SQIVND (reference sequence). The germline V and J ends were trimmed by 3 bases and 0 bases, with 9 bases remaining between them. The CDR3: CASSMRGGSNQPQHF. The sequenced part of the CDR3 DNA is TGTGCCAGTAGTATGCGGGGCGGTAGCAATCAGCCC.

The CDR3 sequence is CASSIADGNSPLHF. The CDR3 bases that were read are TGTGCCAGTAGTATAGCTGACGGGAATTCACCC. V usage is TRBV19 and J usage is TRBJ1-6, with D uncertain. Sequencing ends 3 residues short of the CDR3 end; the germline J gene provides the rest. Germline V gene data show CDR1 as LNHDA and CDR2 as SQIVND (reference sequence). Trimming shortened V by 1 base and J by 7 bases, and 8 bases separated the two germline ends. The length of the CDR3 is 14 residues.

This clone was counted many times. The observed sequence ends 3 residues before the CDR3 terminus, with the missing tail filled in from the germline J gene. The J gene is TRBJ2-3, the V gene TRBV9; TRBD2 aligns across 8 bases. Germline assignment: CDR1 SGDLS and CDR2 YYNGEE. The CDR3 length is 19 residues. The ends lost 0 bases at V and 0 bases at J; junction bases unmatched: 12. The covered CDR3 bases are TGTGCCAGCAGCGTAGGGGAGCGGGGGATTACGACTAGCACAGATACG. This codes for CASSVGERGITTSTDT. The entire CDR3 is CASSVGERGITTSTDTQYF.

This clone was seen ten or more times. The read terminates 3 residues before the CDR3 end, so the remaining end is supplied by the germline J gene. The chain uses TRBV7-6 and TRBJ1-5, with a possible D match to TRBD1 (6 bases). V was trimmed by 5 bases and J by 6 bases, leaving 14 bases between them. CDR1 is SGHVS and CDR2 is FNYEAQ in the germline V gene. CDR3 size: 14 residues. CDR3 loop: CASSPSGQSQPQHF. The sequenced part of the CDR3 DNA is TGTGCCAGCAGCCCCTCGGGACAATCTCAGCCC.

This clone was observed many times. The read stops 3 residues short of the end of the CDR3; the missing end is completed from the germline J gene. The chain joins TRBV20-1 to TRBJ1-2, with 8 bases lining up with TRBD1. The CDR3 spans 15 residues. CDR1 and CDR2 from the germline V gene are DFQATT and SNEGSKA (reference sequence). The J segment lost 6 bases and the V segment lost 3 bases, leaving 12 bases of the junction unmatched. The covered CDR3 bases are TGCAGTGCTAGGGATCGTTCCATGACAGGGGATGGC. This translates into CSARDRSMTGDG. Given in full, the CDR3 is CSARDRSMTGDGYTF.

This clone was counted many times. The read halts 3 residues ahead of the CDR3 end, with the missing end drawn from the germline J gene. J is TRBJ2-1 and V is TRBV14, with D uncertain. This CDR3 is built from 12 residues. Between the trimmed V and J ends, which lost 6 bases and 8 bases, there was a span of 11 bases. Germline V gives CDR1 SGHDN, CDR2 FVKESK. This CDR3 reads CASSPTTDEQFF. CDR3 bases read: TGTGCCAGCAGTCCTACCACGGATGAG.

Many counts were recorded for this clone. The read terminates 3 residues ahead of where the CDR3 ends, so the germline J gene completes it. The chain has TRBV18 and TRBJ1-2; the match to TRBD1 covers 9 bases. This CDR3 spans 14 amino acids. Germline V CDR1 and CDR2: KGHSH, LQKENI. Trimming removed 4 bases from V and 4 bases from J; junction bases left unmatched: 4. This CDR3 is CASSRDRDVYGYTF. Incomplete CDR3 DNA: TGTGCCAGCTCACGGGACAGGGACGTCTATGGC.

This CDR3 is CASSLGGQGGPTGELFF. The covered CDR3 bases are TGTGCCAGCAGCTTAGGGGGACAGGGGGGCCCCACCGGGGAG. V and J are TRBV7-7 and TRBJ2-2; 11 nucleotides agree with TRBD1. The read gets to within 3 residues of the CDR3 end, and the germline J gene fills in the rest. Trimming at V came to 1 base and at J to 4 bases, leaving 5 bases not matched to a gene. Germline lookup yields CDR1 SSHAT and CDR2 FNYEAQ (reference sequence). The CDR3 spans 17 residues.

CDR3 region: CASSWQGTDTQYF. The CDR3 bases that were read are TGTGCCAGCAGTTGGCAGGGAACAGATACG. This rearrangement joins TRBV7-9 to TRBJ2-3; D may be TRBD1 (5 bases). The CDR3 goes on 3 residues after the read ends, and that part is filled in from the germline J gene. The CDR3 is 13 residues long. Trimming left V 6 bases short and J 3 bases short, with 10 bases between. Germline CDR1 reads SEHNR; CDR2 reads FQNEAQ (reference sequence).

This clone was seen repeatedly, ten times or more. The CDR3 goes on 3 residues after the read ends, and that part is filled in from the germline J gene. The rearrangement links TRBV12-3 or TRBV12-4 to TRBJ1-4, with 7 positions matching TRBD1. CDR3 size: 15 residues. Trimming took 4 bases from V and 5 from J; bases not matched to a gene: 7. The CDR3 loop is CASSYGKGANEKLFF. The sequenced part of the CDR3 DNA is TGTGCCAGCAGTTATGGGAAGGGGGCGAATGAAAAA.

In this sample, this clone turned up a few times. The read terminates 3 residues ahead of where the CDR3 ends, so the germline J gene completes it. The J gene is TRBJ2-1, the V gene TRBV6-2 or TRBV6-3; 7 bases agree with TRBD2. In germline, CDR1 is MNHEY, CDR2 SVGEGT. V lost 6 bases and J lost 7; bases outside the gene matches: 9. The CDR3 has 14 residues. The covered CDR3 bases are TGTGCCAGCAGGCTCCTCGGGACTATAAATGAG. Its protein is CASRLLGTINE. The entire CDR3 protein reads CASRLLGTINEQFF.